This T cell receptor beta chain was retrieved from a study of cytomegalovirus exposure and HLA in healthy donors. Findings and limits, study-wide: A later analysis by the authors found several of the most significant clusters apparently linked to common viral pathogens.

60 Vbeta and 13 Jbeta primers were used in PCR. Sequenced by immunoSEQ multiplex PCR; TCRdb stores in-frame clones only, minus some. The table counts about 130,000 clones; about 2.2% lies in the top ten. A word on this clone: What it binds is not known.

The receptor was derived from a man aged 40-49 years in good health and CMV-seronegative. The source material was PBMCs.

The CDR3 coding sequence is TGTGCCAGTAGGACACAGGGAAGGGGCACTGAAGCTTTCTTT. As protein: CASRTQGRGTEAFF. The V and J genes are TRBV19 and TRBJ1-1, with D perhaps matching TRBD1 (6 bases). The CDR3 loop spans 14 amino acids. Germline V gene data show CDR1 as LNHDA and CDR2 as SQIVND (reference sequence). V shed 6 bases and J shed 4 bases, with 15 bases lying between them.